The present TCR beta chain was sequenced within a study of cytotoxic CD8 clonotypes in ibrutinib-treated CLL. CDR3 length: 11 residues. V shed 10 bases and J shed 4 bases, with 11 bases lying between them. Germline V gene lookup returns CDR1 SGHNT and CDR2 YYREEE (reference sequence). As regards this clone: The antigen is not known.

TCRdb keeps only in-frame clones here, not all; method: immunoSEQ multiplex PCR. Of 20,000 to 30,000 clones listed, roughly 70% are singletons. Study outcomes and limitations: Shared public clonotypes were rare, and on treatment they either got smaller or stayed the same. Sampling times, which were not matched between the groups, differed between sustained-remission patients and progressing patients. Elevated clonality accompanied ibrutinib response, with a return toward baseline values at progression.

This chain links TRBV5-4 with TRBJ1-2; D may be TRBD1 (5 bases). Sample: PBMCs, taken after 24 months of ibrutinib treatment. The TCR sequence derives from a human donor with chronic lymphocytic leukemia. The CDR3 reads CAGGEGYGYTF. CDR3 nucleotide sequence: TGTGCCGGGGGGGAGGGCTATGGCTACACCTTC.